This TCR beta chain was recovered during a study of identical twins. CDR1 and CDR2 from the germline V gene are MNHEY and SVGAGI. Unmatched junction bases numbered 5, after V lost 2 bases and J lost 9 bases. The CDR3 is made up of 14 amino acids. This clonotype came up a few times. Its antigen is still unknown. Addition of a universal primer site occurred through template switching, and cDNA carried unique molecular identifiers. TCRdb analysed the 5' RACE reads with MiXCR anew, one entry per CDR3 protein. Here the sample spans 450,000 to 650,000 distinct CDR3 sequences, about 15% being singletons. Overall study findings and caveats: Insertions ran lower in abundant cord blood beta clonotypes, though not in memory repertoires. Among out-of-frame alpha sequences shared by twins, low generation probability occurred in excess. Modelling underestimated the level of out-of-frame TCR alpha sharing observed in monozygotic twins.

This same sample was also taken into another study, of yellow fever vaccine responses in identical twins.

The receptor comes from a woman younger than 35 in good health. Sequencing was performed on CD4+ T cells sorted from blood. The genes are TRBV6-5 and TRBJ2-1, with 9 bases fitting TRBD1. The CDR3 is CASSYGTGNSEQFF. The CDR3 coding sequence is TGTGCCAGCAGTTACGGGACAGGGAATAGTGAGCAGTTCTTC.